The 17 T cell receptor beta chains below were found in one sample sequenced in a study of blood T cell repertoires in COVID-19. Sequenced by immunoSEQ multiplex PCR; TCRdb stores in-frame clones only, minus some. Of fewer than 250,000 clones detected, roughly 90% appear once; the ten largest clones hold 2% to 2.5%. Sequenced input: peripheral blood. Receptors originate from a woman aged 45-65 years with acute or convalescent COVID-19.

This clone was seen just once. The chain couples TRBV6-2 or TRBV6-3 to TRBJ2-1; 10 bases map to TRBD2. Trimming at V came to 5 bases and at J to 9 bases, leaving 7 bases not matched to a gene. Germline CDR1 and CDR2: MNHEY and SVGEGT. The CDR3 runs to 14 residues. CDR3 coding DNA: TGTGCCAGCAGTCGAGCGGGGGGGCCGGGTGAGCAGTTCTTC. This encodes CASSRAGGPGEQFF.

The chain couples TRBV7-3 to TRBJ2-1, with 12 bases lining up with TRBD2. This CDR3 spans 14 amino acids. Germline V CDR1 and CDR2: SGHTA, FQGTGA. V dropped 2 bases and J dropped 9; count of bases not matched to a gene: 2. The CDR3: CASSLLAGGPEQFF. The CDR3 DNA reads TGTGCCAGCAGCTTACTAGCGGGGGGGCCTGAGCAGTTCTTC.

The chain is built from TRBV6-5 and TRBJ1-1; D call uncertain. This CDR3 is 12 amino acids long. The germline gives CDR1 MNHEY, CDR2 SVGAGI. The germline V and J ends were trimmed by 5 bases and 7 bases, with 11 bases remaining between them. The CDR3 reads CASSRFTDEAFF. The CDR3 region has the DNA TGTGCCAGCAGTCGCTTCACAGATGAAGCTTTCTTT.

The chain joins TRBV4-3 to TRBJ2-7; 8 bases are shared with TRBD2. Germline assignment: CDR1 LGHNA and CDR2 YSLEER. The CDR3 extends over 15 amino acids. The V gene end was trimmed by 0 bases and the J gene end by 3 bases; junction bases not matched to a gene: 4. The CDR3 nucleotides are TGCGCCAGCAGCCAAGATGGTAGCGGGGACTACGAGCAGTACTTC. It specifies CASSQDGSGDYEQYF.

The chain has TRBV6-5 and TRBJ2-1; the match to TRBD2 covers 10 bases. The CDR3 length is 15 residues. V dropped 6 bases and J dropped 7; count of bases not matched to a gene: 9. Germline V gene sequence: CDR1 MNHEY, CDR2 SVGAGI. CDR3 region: CASRPPAGGWNEQFF. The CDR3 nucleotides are TGTGCCAGCAGACCCCCAGCGGGAGGGTGGAATGAGCAGTTCTTC.

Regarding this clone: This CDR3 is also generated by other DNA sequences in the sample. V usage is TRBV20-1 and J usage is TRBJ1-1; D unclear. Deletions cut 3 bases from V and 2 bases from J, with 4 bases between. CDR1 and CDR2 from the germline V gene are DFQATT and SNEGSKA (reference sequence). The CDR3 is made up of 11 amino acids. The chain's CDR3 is CSARGNTEAFF. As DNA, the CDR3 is TGCAGTGCTAGGGGCAACACTGAAGCTTTCTTT.

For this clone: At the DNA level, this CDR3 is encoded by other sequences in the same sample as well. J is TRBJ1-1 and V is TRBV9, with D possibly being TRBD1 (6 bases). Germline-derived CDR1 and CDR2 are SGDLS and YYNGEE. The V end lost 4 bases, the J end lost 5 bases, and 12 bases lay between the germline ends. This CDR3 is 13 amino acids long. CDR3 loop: CASSLGGGTEAFF. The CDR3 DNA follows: TGTGCCAGCAGCTTGGGAGGGGGGACTGAAGCTTTCTTT.

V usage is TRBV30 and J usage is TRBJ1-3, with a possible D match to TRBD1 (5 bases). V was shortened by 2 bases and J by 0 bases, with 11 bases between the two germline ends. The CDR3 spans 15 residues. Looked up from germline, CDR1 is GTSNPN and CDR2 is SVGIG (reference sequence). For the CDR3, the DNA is TGTGCCTGGAGTCAAGACAGCTACTCTGGAAACACCATATATTTT. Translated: CAWSQDSYSGNTIYF. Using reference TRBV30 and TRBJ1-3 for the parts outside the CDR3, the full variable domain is SQTIHQWPATLVQPVGSPLSLECTVEGTSNPNLYWYRQAAGRGLQLLFYSVGIGQISSEVPQNLSASRPQDRQFILSSKKLLLSDSGFYLCAWSQDSYSGNTIYFGEGSWLTVV.

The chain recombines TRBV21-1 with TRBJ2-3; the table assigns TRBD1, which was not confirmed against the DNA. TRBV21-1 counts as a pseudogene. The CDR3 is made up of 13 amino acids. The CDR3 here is CARDRFGTDTQYF. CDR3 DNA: TGTGCCAGAGACAGGTTCGGGACAGATACGCAGTATTTT.

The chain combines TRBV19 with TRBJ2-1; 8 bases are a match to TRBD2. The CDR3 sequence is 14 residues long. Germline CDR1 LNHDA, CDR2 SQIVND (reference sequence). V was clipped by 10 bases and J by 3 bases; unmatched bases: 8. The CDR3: CAIGSGRDYNEQFF. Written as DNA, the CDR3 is TGTGCCATCGGGAGCGGGAGAGACTACAATGAGCAGTTCTTC.

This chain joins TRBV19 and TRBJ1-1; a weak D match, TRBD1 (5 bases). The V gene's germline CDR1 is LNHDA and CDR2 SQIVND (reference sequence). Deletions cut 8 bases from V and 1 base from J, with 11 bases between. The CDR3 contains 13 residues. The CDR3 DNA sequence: TGTGCCAGTGGAGCACAGGCGAACACTGAAGCTTTCTTT. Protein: CASGAQANTEAFF.

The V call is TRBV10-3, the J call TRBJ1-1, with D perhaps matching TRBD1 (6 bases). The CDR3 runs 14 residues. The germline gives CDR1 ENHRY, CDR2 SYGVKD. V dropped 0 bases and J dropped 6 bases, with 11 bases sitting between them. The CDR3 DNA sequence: TGTGCCATCAGTGAGTCAAATGGGGGCCCTGAAGCTTTCTTT. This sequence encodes CAISESNGGPEAFF.

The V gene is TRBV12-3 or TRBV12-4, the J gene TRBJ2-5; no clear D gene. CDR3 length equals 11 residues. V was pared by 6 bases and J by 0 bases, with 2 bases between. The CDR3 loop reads CASSYQETQYF. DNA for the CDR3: TGTGCCAGCAGCTACCAAGAGACCCAGTACTTC.

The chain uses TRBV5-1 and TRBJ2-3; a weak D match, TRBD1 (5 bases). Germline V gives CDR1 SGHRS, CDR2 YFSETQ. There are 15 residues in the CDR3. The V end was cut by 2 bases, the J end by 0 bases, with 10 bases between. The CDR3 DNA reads TGCGCCAGCAGCTTATTACAGGTTAGCACAGATACGCAGTATTTT. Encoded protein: CASSLLQVSTDTQYF.

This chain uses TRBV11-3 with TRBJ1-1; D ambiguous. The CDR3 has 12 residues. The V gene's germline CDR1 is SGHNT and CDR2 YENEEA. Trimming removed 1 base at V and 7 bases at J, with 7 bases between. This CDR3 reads CASSLGSIEAFF. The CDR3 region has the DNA TGTGCCAGCAGCTTAGGGAGTATTGAAGCTTTCTTT.

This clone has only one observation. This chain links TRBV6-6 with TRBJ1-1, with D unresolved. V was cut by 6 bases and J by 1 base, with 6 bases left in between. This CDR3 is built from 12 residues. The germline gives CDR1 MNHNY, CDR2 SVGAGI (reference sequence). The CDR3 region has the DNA TGTGCCAGCAGCATGAGGAACACTGAAGCTTTCTTT. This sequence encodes CASSMRNTEAFF.

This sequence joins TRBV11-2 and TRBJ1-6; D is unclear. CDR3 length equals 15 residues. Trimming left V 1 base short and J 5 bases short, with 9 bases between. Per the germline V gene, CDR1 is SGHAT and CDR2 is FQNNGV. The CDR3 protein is CASSLVTGNNSPLHF. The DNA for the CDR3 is TGTGCCAGCAGCTTAGTTACGGGAAATAATTCACCCCTCCACTTT.